Shown below are 16 T cell receptor beta chains from a single sample sequenced in a study of beta chain features in type 1 diabetes. Study outcomes and limitations: Shorter TCRB CDR3s, moderately but significantly so, marked every one of the four CD4+ subsets in Type 1 diabetes patients.

Expressed TCRB transcripts got sequenced, as all isolated RNA was reverse transcribed. Sequenced by immunoSEQ multiplex PCR; TCRdb stores in-frame clones only, minus some. The profile shows 600,000 or so clones, over 12% of them singletons. Their target antigens are unknown. The specimen was naive CD4+ T cells from blood. The receptors here all came from a man aged 18 to 30 with type 1 diabetes.

The chain couples TRBV28 to TRBJ2-3; 7 nucleotides align to TRBD1. This CDR3 is 14 amino acids long. In germline, CDR1 is MDHEN, CDR2 SYDVKM. V lost 4 bases and J lost 2; bases outside the gene matches: 3. This chain's CDR3 is CASSWTGSTDTQYF. The CDR3 bases are TGTGCCAGCAGTTGGACAGGATCCACAGATACGCAGTATTTT.

The V call is TRBV29-1, the J call TRBJ1-2; unclear D gene. Trimming cost V 5 bases and J 5 bases, with 6 bases left between them. Germline CDR1 SQVTM, CDR2 ANQGSEA. The CDR3 sequence is 10 residues long. The CDR3 nucleotides read TGCAGCGTTTGGACGTATGGCTACACCTTC. Amino acids: CSVWTYGYTF.

This clone has more than one count but fewer than ten. The chain recombines TRBV2 with TRBJ1-5; possibly TRBD1 for D (6 bases). V shed 2 bases and J shed 4 bases, with 6 bases lying between them. The CDR3 is made up of 13 amino acids. Germline V lookup: CDR1 SNHLY, CDR2 FYNNEI. The DNA for the CDR3 is TGTGCCAGCAGTGAACAGGGGAATCAGCCCCAGCATTTT. The encoded protein is CASSEQGNQPQHF.

V and J are TRBV4-3 and TRBJ1-2; 10 bases agree with TRBD1. The CDR3 runs 15 residues. Germline V gene lookup returns CDR1 LGHNA and CDR2 YSLEER. Trimming at V came to 4 bases and at J to 8 bases, leaving 10 bases not matched to a gene. This chain's CDR3 is CASSPGDRGNRGYTF. The CDR3 bases are TGCGCCAGCAGCCCAGGGGACAGGGGTAATCGAGGCTACACCTTC.

This clone was seen a few times. The chain joins TRBV19 to TRBJ2-1, with D possibly being TRBD2 (5 bases). The CDR3 totals 14 residues. V was pared by 7 bases and J by 5 bases, with 15 bases between. From germline, CDR1 is LNHDA and CDR2 SQIVND (reference sequence). DNA for the CDR3: TGTGCCAGTATGGAGAGGGAGAAGAACAATGAGCAGTTCTTC. This gives the protein CASMEREKNNEQFF.

The V call is TRBV9, the J call TRBJ2-5; no clear D. V was shortened by 0 bases and J by 5 bases, with 11 bases between the two germline ends. The length of the CDR3 is 14 residues. Germline V gives CDR1 SGDLS, CDR2 YYNGEE. The CDR3 nucleotides read TGTGCCAGCAGCGTAGATCATAAGGCGGAGACCCAGTACTTC. Translation gives CASSVDHKAETQYF.

CDR3 coding DNA: TGTGCCAGCACAACTCCCTCGAGGGAGCAGTTCTTC. Its translation is CASTTPSREQFF. The V gene is TRBV28, the J gene TRBJ2-1, with no clear D. Trimming left V 7 bases short and J 10 bases short, with 14 bases between. CDR3 size: 12 residues. CDR1 is MDHEN, CDR2 SYDVKM, per germline.

This chain uses TRBV7-9 with TRBJ2-3; TRBD1 matches 7 bases. Trimming removed 5 bases from V and 0 bases from J; junction bases left unmatched: 8. The CDR3 has 16 residues. CDR1 and CDR2 from the germline V gene are SEHNR and FQNEAQ (reference sequence). Here the CDR3 DNA reads TGTGCCAGCAGCACCTGGGACAGCCCTAGCACAGATACGCAGTATTTT. Translation gives CASSTWDSPSTDTQYF.

The V and J genes are TRBV5-6 and TRBJ2-3; D ambiguous. V was trimmed by 4 bases and J by 6 bases, leaving 9 bases between them. CDR3 length: 12 residues. CDR1 and CDR2 (germline): SGHDT, YYEEEE. CDR3 nucleotide sequence: TGTGCCAGCAGCGGCATAGGGGATACGCAGTATTTT. This translates into CASSGIGDTQYF.

In its sample, this clone was seen a few times. The chain combines TRBV6-1 with TRBJ2-5, with D maybe TRBD2 (5 bases). The germline CDR1 and CDR2 sequences are MNHNS and SASEGT. The CDR3 has 14 residues. V was pared by 7 bases and J by 5 bases, with 17 bases between. The CDR3 spells CASTPEGFFETQYF. The CDR3 DNA follows: TGTGCCAGCACCCCTGAGGGTTTTTTCGAGACCCAGTACTTC.

The chain couples TRBV6-5 to TRBJ1-5, with 8 bases fitting TRBD1. Trimming cost V 5 bases and J 3 bases; bases outside gene matches: 3. Germline V gene lookup returns CDR1 MNHEY and CDR2 SVGAGI. The length of the CDR3 is 14 residues. CDR3 loop: CASSQGAVNQPQHF. CDR3 bases: TGTGCCAGCAGTCAGGGGGCGGTCAATCAGCCCCAGCATTTT.

The chain links TRBV6-5 to TRBJ2-5; TRBD2 matches 12 bases. The CDR3 spans 15 residues. Germline lookup yields CDR1 MNHEY and CDR2 SVGAGI. V shed 5 bases, J shed 5 bases, and the junction held 6 bases outside the gene matches. The CDR3 loop reads CASSASGRVGETQYF. The CDR3 DNA sequence: TGTGCCAGCAGTGCTAGCGGGAGGGTAGGCGAGACCCAGTACTTC.

This clone has a handful of counts. The chain combines TRBV9 with TRBJ2-1; 10 positions match TRBD2. CDR1 is SGDLS, CDR2 YYNGEE, per germline. This CDR3 contains 19 residues. Trimming at V came to 3 bases and at J to 0 bases, leaving 12 bases not matched to a gene. CDR3 residues: CASSAGTSVQWSSYNEQFF. For the CDR3, the DNA is TGTGCCAGCAGCGCAGGGACTAGCGTCCAATGGAGCTCCTACAATGAGCAGTTCTTC.

This rearrangement joins TRBV30 to TRBJ2-1; D is ambiguous. V shed 0 bases and J shed 6 bases, with 12 bases lying between them. Germline assignment: CDR1 GTSNPN and CDR2 SVGIG (reference sequence). This CDR3 is 14 amino acids long. CDR3 nucleotide sequence: TGTGCCTGGAGTGTACTTCGGAGCTTCAATGAGCAGTTCTTC. This gives the protein CAWSVLRSFNEQFF.

This clone has only a few counts. The chain couples TRBV9 to TRBJ2-5; unclear D gene. V was shortened by 2 bases and J by 4 bases, with 9 bases between the two germline ends. Germline V gives CDR1 SGDLS, CDR2 YYNGEE. This CDR3 spans 13 amino acids. The CDR3 reads CASSVFVGETQYF. The CDR3 DNA reads as TGTGCCAGCAGCGTGTTCGTAGGAGAGACCCAGTACTTC.

The rearrangement joins TRBV28 to TRBJ1-5; 9 bases agree with TRBD1. The CDR3 covers 14 residues. J was trimmed by 7 bases and V by 5 bases; bases with no gene match: 6. From germline, CDR1 is MDHEN and CDR2 SYDVKM. CDR3 amino acids: CASSVGQGRQPQHF. CDR3 nucleotides: TGTGCCAGCAGTGTGGGACAGGGAAGGCAGCCCCAGCATTTT.